The T cell receptor (beta chain) described here comes from a study of regulatory T cells in long-lasting Graves disease. Germline CDR1 is MDHEN and CDR2 is SYDVKM. This CDR3 contains 15 residues. V lost 6 bases, J lost 4 bases, and 7 bases stayed unmatched. Time point meaning: newly diagnosed GD, antithyroid drugs for less than 3 months. RNA from PBMCs was the source of the TCR library. This clonotype was recorded many times. Libraries of TCR beta came from iRepertoire HTBI primers plus Arm-PCR of CDR3 regions. TCRdb re-called the multiplex PCR reads through MiXCR, storing one row per CDR3 protein. This table has roughly 510,000 distinct CDR3 sequences, about 16% appearing once. Separately, the same data were catalogued under a study of T cells in Graves' hyperthyroidism and ophthalmopathy. Per that paper: HTBI primers drove first-round RT-PCR of the TCR CDR3.

The sample was peripheral blood mononuclear cells (PBMCs), taken at new diagnosis, from a patient treated with antithyroid drugs. The receptor's source is a young man with Graves disease. The rearrangement uses TRBV28 and TRBJ2-2, with 8 nucleotides matching TRBD2. CDR3: CASSPAGVSTGELFF. Written as DNA, the CDR3 is TGTGCCAGCAGCCCAGCGGGAGTGAGCACCGGGGAGCTGTTTTTT. The variable domain in full, completed from reference TRBV28 and TRBJ2-2, reads DVKVTQSSRYLVKRTGEKVFLECVQDMDHENMFWYRQDPGLGLRLIYFSYDVKMKEKGDIPEGYSVSREKKERFSLILESASTNQTSMYLCASSPAGVSTGELFFGEGSRLTVL.